The next 4 T cell receptor beta chains were all read from a single sample in a study of OX40 agonist ivuxolimab in advanced cancers. Library construction relied on the immunoSEQ multiplex PCR assay. TCRdb carries this immuneACCESS record with in-frame sequences only. Its versions omit some clonotypes, under half of them owing to an unresolved V gene in the studies checked, with the rest unexplained. Present in this sample are 55,000 to 90,000 clones, more than 80% of which were seen just once. The ten biggest clones cover under 3.5% of the sample. Specimen: CD4+ or CD8+ T cells sorted from blood, collected in a trial of the OX40 agonist ivuxolimab. The receptors shown here come from an adult with an advanced solid tumor such as melanoma, head and neck, liver or kidney cancer.

The rearrangement joins TRBV19 to TRBJ2-7; 8 bases are a match to TRBD2. This CDR3 is built from 15 residues. The junction had 4 bases not matched to a gene; V was cut back by 1 base and J by 2 bases. Germline V CDR1 and CDR2: LNHDA, SQIVND (reference sequence). DNA for the CDR3: TGTGCCAGTAGTATAGCCACTAGCGGTACCTACGAGCAGTACTTC. This codes for CASSIATSGTYEQYF.

This clone has a handful of counts. The J gene is TRBJ2-7, the V gene TRBV7-9; D call uncertain. Per the germline V gene, CDR1 is SEHNR and CDR2 is FQNEAQ (reference sequence). There are 13 residues in the CDR3. The V and J ends lost 5 bases and 3 bases respectively, with 11 bases between them. CDR3 nucleotides: TGTGCCAGCAGCGCCCTCGACATCTACGAGCAGTACTTC. This codes for CASSALDIYEQYF.

This chain uses TRBV4-3 with TRBJ1-3; D perhaps matches TRBD1 (6 bases). There are 17 residues in the CDR3. Germline V gene lookup returns CDR1 LGHNA and CDR2 YSLEER. V gave up 1 base and J gave up 0 bases, with 13 bases separating them. Here the CDR3 DNA reads TGCGCCAGCAGCCAAGTCAGGGGTTCCCCCTCTGGAAACACCATATATTTT. Translating it yields CASSQVRGSPSGNTIYF.

On this clone itself: Other DNA sequences in the same sample also yield this CDR3. V and J are TRBV5-1 and TRBJ1-1; unclear D gene. Trimming took off 1 base at V and 1 base at J, with 5 bases between the two ends. The CDR3 has 13 amino acids. In germline, CDR1 is SGHRS, CDR2 YFSETQ. The CDR3 is CASSLKGNTEAFF. For the CDR3, the DNA is TGCGCCAGCAGCTTGAAGGGGAACACTGAAGCTTTCTTT.